The 21 T cell receptor beta chains reported below all come from one sample, sequenced in a study of CD8 T cells in Susac syndrome. With random hexamers, reverse transcription was performed on roughly 0.5 to 1 ug of RNA. TCRdb re-called the immunoSEQ multiplex PCR reads with MiXCR, one entry per CDR3 protein. The sample shows 100,000 to 150,000 distinct CDR3 sequences, around 94% of them seen only once. Input material: CD8+ T cells from PBMCs. The receptors were sampled from a human donor with Susac syndrome.

The chain carries TRBV6-5 and TRBJ2-1; D ambiguous. Germline V gene lookup returns CDR1 MNHEY and CDR2 SVGAGI. The CDR3 has 13 amino acids. Trimming took off 0 bases at V and 7 bases at J, with 7 bases between the two ends. CDR3 DNA sequence: TGTGCCAGCAGTTACTCGGGCGATAATGAGCAGTTCTTC. This translates into CASSYSGDNEQFF.

Worth noting for this clonotype: This sequence may be a read error, since a much larger clone differs from it by one base. The chain joins TRBV13 to TRBJ2-5; unclear D gene. The germline V and J ends were trimmed by 2 bases and 5 bases, with 3 bases remaining between them. Germline CDR1 is PRHDT and CDR2 is FYEKMQ (reference sequence). This CDR3 contains 11 residues. CDR3 amino acids: CASSLRETQYF. CDR3 coding DNA: TGTGCCAGCAGCTTAAGGGAGACCCAGTACTTC.

This clonotype has only one observation. The chain has TRBV5-4 and TRBJ1-2, with no clear D. The V and J ends lost 2 bases and 7 bases respectively, with 12 bases between them. The germline V gene encodes CDR1 SGHNT and CDR2 YYREEE (reference sequence). CDR3 length: 13 amino acids. CDR3 protein: CASSFDRLGGYTF. The CDR3, as DNA: TGTGCCAGCAGCTTCGACCGCCTGGGTGGCTACACCTTC.

The chain recombines TRBV7-9 with TRBJ1-1; D gene uncertain. The CDR3 totals 12 residues. V shed 5 bases and J shed 3 bases, with 7 bases lying between them. Germline V gives CDR1 SEHNR, CDR2 FQNEAQ (reference sequence). CDR3 coding DNA: TGTGCCAGCAGCAGTGTGGACACTGAAGCTTTCTTT. This encodes CASSSVDTEAFF.

The V and J genes are TRBV12-3 or TRBV12-4 and TRBJ2-1, with 9 positions matching TRBD1. The trim removed 7 bases at V and 6 bases at J, leaving 4 bases unmatched. The CDR3 covers 13 residues. CDR3 DNA sequence: TGTGCCAGCATCGGGGACAGGGTCAATGAGCAGTTCTTC. Its translation: CASIGDRVNEQFF.

The V and J genes are TRBV14 and TRBJ1-5; D unclear. This CDR3 is built from 12 residues. Germline V CDR1 and CDR2: SGHDN, FVKESK. The V end was cut by 4 bases, the J end by 6 bases, with 7 bases between. DNA of the CDR3: TGTGCCAGCAGCCGAACGGGTCAGCCCCAGCATTTT. Its protein is CASSRTGQPQHF. The full variable domain, completed using reference TRBV14 and TRBJ1-5, is EAGVTQFPSHSVIEKGQTVTLRCDPISGHDNLYWYRRVMGKEIKFLLHFVKESKQDESGMPNNRFLAERTGGTYSTLKVQPAELEDSGVYFCASSRTGQPQHFGDGTRLSIL.

This clonotype occurred a few times. The V call is TRBV5-4, the J call TRBJ2-7; 7 positions match TRBD1. CDR1 is SGHNT and CDR2 is YYREEE in the germline V gene (reference sequence). The trim removed 2 bases at V and 3 bases at J, leaving 2 bases unmatched. The length of the CDR3 is 13 residues. CDR3: CASSFRDSYEQYF. The CDR3 DNA is TGTGCCAGCAGCTTCCGGGACAGCTACGAGCAGTACTTC.

The chain has TRBV14 and TRBJ2-1, with D unclear. Germline CDR1 reads SGHDN; CDR2 reads FVKESK. The CDR3 length is 11 residues. Deletions cut 1 base from V and 9 bases from J, with 4 bases between. CDR3 region: CASSQAIEQFF. DNA for the CDR3: TGTGCCAGCAGCCAAGCTATTGAGCAGTTCTTC.

V usage is TRBV12-3 or TRBV12-4 and J usage is TRBJ2-2; no firm D call. V shed 5 bases and J shed 1 base, with 5 bases lying between them. The CDR3 contains 13 residues. The CDR3 DNA is TGTGCCAGCAGTCCGATGAACACCGGGGAGCTGTTTTTT. As protein: CASSPMNTGELFF.

The CDR3 region has the DNA TGTGCCAGCAGTGAGCCCCAGGGGGGGAACACTGAAGCTTTCTTT. It translates to CASSEPQGGNTEAFF. The chain couples TRBV25-1 to TRBJ1-1; 7 bases fit TRBD1. The CDR3 runs 15 residues. In germline, CDR1 is MGHDK, CDR2 SYGVNS. Trimming cost V 3 bases and J 1 base; bases outside gene matches: 5.

The chain couples TRBV29-1 to TRBJ2-7; D remains ambiguous. V lost 4 bases and J lost 0, with 10 bases in between. Germline CDR1 reads SQVTM; CDR2 reads ANQGSEA. This CDR3 has 13 residues. The CDR3 loop reads CSVATDSSYEQYF. CDR3 sequence (DNA): TGCAGCGTTGCGACGGATTCCTCCTACGAGCAGTACTTC.

The genes are TRBV6-2 or TRBV6-3 and TRBJ2-3; D remains ambiguous. This CDR3 is built from 14 residues. Germline CDR1 and CDR2: MNHEY and SVGEGT. The V end lost 5 bases, the J end lost 6 bases, and 15 bases lay between the germline ends. CDR3 residues: CASSRPGLLDTQYF. The CDR3 coding sequence is TGTGCCAGCAGTAGACCGGGCCTCCTTGATACGCAGTATTTT.

The chain is built from TRBV12-3 or TRBV12-4 and TRBJ2-2; tentatively, D is TRBD1 (6 bases). V was clipped by 1 base and J by 4 bases, with 7 bases between them. CDR3 size: 14 residues. The CDR3 DNA sequence: TGTGCCAGCAGTTTAGGGACAGCCACCGGGGAGCTGTTTTTT. Its translation is CASSLGTATGELFF.

The chain employs TRBV12-3 or TRBV12-4 and TRBJ1-4; D possibly corresponds to TRBD1 (5 bases). Trimming shortened V by 0 bases and J by 9 bases, and 17 bases separated the two germline ends. This CDR3 region has 16 residues. CDR3 sequence: CASSLATGTLRKKLFF. CDR3 DNA: TGTGCCAGCAGTTTAGCGACCGGGACGCTACGGAAAAAACTGTTTTTT.

The rearrangement links TRBV29-1 to TRBJ2-7, with D possibly TRBD2 on 7 matching bases. CDR1 and CDR2 (germline): SQVTM, ANQGSEA. The CDR3 sequence is 12 residues long. The ends were cut back, 7 bases at V and 2 bases at J, with 12 bases in the middle. CDR3 loop: CSAGEGAYEQYF. In DNA form, the CDR3 reads TGCAGCGCCGGGGAGGGGGCCTACGAGCAGTACTTC.

The DNA for the CDR3 is TGCGCCAGCAGCCCGAAGGGGGACAGGGATCTGACCGGGGAGCTGTTTTTT. The encoded protein is CASSPKGDRDLTGELFF. J is TRBJ2-2 and V is TRBV4-1; 9 bases map to TRBD1. CDR1 MGHRA and CDR2 YSYEKL come from the germline V gene. J gave up 5 bases and V 4 bases, and 11 bases lay outside the gene matches. This CDR3 is built from 17 residues.

This chain links TRBV29-1 with TRBJ2-3; D is ambiguous. The ends were cut back, 4 bases at V and 0 bases at J, with 11 bases in the middle. The CDR3 runs 14 residues. In germline, CDR1 is SQVTM, CDR2 ANQGSEA. CDR3 nucleotide sequence: TGCAGCGTTGCCCCACTGGATAGCACAGATACGCAGTATTTT. Its translation: CSVAPLDSTDTQYF.

V is TRBV19 and J is TRBJ1-1; no reliable D call. The CDR3 runs 13 residues. Per the germline V gene, CDR1 is LNHDA and CDR2 is SQIVND (reference sequence). V was clipped by 1 base and J by 4 bases, with 7 bases between them. Here the CDR3 DNA reads TGTGCCAGTAGTATAGCGTGGGGCACTGAAGCTTTCTTT. This translates into CASSIAWGTEAFF.

The chain carries TRBV20-1 and TRBJ1-1; no clear D. CDR1 is DFQATT, CDR2 SNEGSKA, per germline (reference sequence). The CDR3 has 14 amino acids. Trimming took 1 base from V and 1 from J, leaving 10 bases between them. This CDR3 is CSARVGRGNTEAFF. CDR3 bases: TGCAGTGCTAGAGTCGGACGCGGGAACACTGAAGCTTTCTTT.

The chain couples TRBV9 to TRBJ2-1; 13 nucleotides align to TRBD2. J lost 0 bases, V lost 0 bases, and 6 bases had no gene match. This CDR3 region has 19 residues. Germline CDR1 reads SGDLS; CDR2 reads YYNGEE. The CDR3 sequence is CASSVETSGGRLSYNEQFF. In nucleotides, the CDR3 is TGTGCCAGCAGCGTAGAGACTAGCGGGGGGCGCCTCTCCTACAATGAGCAGTTCTTC.

The V gene is TRBV27, the J gene TRBJ2-7; D remains unclear. The germline gives CDR1 MNHEY, CDR2 SMNVEV (reference sequence). V was clipped by 5 bases and J by 6 bases, with 17 bases between them. The CDR3 length is 14 residues. The CDR3 nucleotides read TGTGCCAGCAGTCTTCGGACCGGCGCGGCCGAGCAGTACTTC. Its translation is CASSLRTGAAEQYF.